This TCR beta chain originates from a study of T cell changes during pregnancy in multiple sclerosis. This CDR3 has 14 amino acids. V gave up 6 bases and J gave up 1 base, with 12 bases separating them. Germline V CDR1 and CDR2: MNHEY, SVGAGI. Some clones are missing from TCRdb's copy, which holds only in-frame ones; the method was immunoSEQ multiplex PCR. Altogether about 42,000 clones are present, around 96% being singletons, with the ten largest covering 0.85% to 1%. The sample was peripheral blood, taken in the second trimester of pregnancy. J is TRBJ1-1 and V is TRBV6-5; D is unclear. The receptor's source is a female donor with multiple sclerosis, enrolled in a pregnancy study. CDR3 amino acids: CASSPAGPNTEAFF. CDR3 DNA sequence: TGTGCCAGCAGCCCGGCGGGCCCGAACACTGAAGCTTTCTTT.